This T cell receptor beta chain was sequenced for a study of T cells in Graves' hyperthyroidism and ophthalmopathy (dated by TCRdb to the late 2010s). Regarding the research as a whole: Peripheral blood was sampled at the time of initial diagnosis, prior to any treatment. Whether ophthalmopathy could be predicted prospectively was tested in an independent validation cohort made up of roughly 19 hyperthyroidism patients plus 17 patients who later progressed to ophthalmopathy. The 90 to 100 discovery patients were randomly split 7:3 into training and test sets. Following sampling, methimazole starting at 30 mg daily was given to hyperthyroidism patients, and high-dose intravenous methylprednisolone was given to ophthalmopathy patients. TCR Vbeta CDR3 sequencing of 135 peripheral blood samples (under 45 ophthalmopathy, 75 to 85 hyperthyroidism and roughly 17 progressor patients) is reported in the paper. A discovery cohort of about 100 patients, fewer than 50 with Graves' ophthalmopathy and 55 to 60 with stable Graves' hyperthyroidism, was used to find distinguishing TCR V-J signatures. In addition, the study compared T-cell repertoires in thyroid tissue and in blood from roughly 6 Graves' hyperthyroidism patients. What the research found in general, with its limitations: In validation, the model predicted progression to ophthalmopathy with approximately 69% sensitivity and 72.22% specificity, a median of approximately 6.7 months before onset. Sample size was not statistically predetermined, and blinding of investigators to group allocation was not performed. A model built on a 13 V-J signature distinguished ophthalmopathy from stable hyperthyroidism, reaching 87.88% sensitivity and around 81% specificity in cross-validation and 80%/75% in testing. Blood samples also contained most of the expanded thyroid clonotypes (frequency above 0.001), which suggests that blood repertoires may reflect thyroid immune responses.

The CDR3 runs 12 amino acids, cysteine and phenylalanine included. The sequence is cut down to CDR3 DNA, 36 bases in frame from base 1. Note on this clonotype: Its antigen is still unknown. The junction departs from germline at one end; a sequencing error may be responsible.

Amplification of TCR beta CDR3 regions was carried out from RNA transcripts. A first-round RT-PCR of the TCR CDR3 used the HTBI primer set with the Qiagen OneStep RT-PCR kit. Libraries were constructed in a second round of multiplex PCR, after which size selection and purification were performed. Paired-end sequencing of the libraries was performed with 100 bp reads on an Illumina HiSeq2000. The authors processed their data as follows. Raw data were processed with SOAPnuke, discarding reads with adapters, uncalled bases, mean Phred below 15, or no exact constant-primer or identifier match. High-quality paired reads were merged with COPE v1.2.5, and unique nucleotide sequences were defined as clonotypes. MiTCR v1.1 was used to align the clonotypes against IMGT TRBV, TRBD and TRBJ reference segments. Only V-J combinations with frequency above 0.0001, covering 99.2% of repertoires, were analysed. A TCS score was defined as the ratio of F50 (clonal expansion) to E x V (chaos), with BLOSUM62-based TCRdist applied between CDR3 peptides within each V-J. Welch's t-statistics and random forest reduced roughly 530 V-J features to 10 to 15, which were used in a naive Bayes classifier (R e1071). TCRdb itself trimmed the public reads at Q25 with fastp, ran MiXCR and retained productive beta chains. Each CDR3 protein gets just one entry, which takes the most common genes and DNA from the rows behind it. The V and J calls were determined by TCRdb, not by the authors. Counted in this sample were about 360,000 distinct CDR3 sequences; 19% of them appeared once. The ten largest clones capture about 3.5% of the sample.

Stable Graves' hyperthyroidism was defined as the absence of progression to ophthalmopathy over 18 months of follow-up. The hyperthyroidism patients were between 18 and 65 years old and newly diagnosed, with a disease duration of less than 2 months. Exclusion was applied to patients with uncontrolled infections, other autoimmune diseases, pregnancy or lactation. Diagnoses were established on the basis of clinical symptoms, serum thyroxine and TRAb, thyroid ultrasound, and orbital computed tomography. Ficoll-Paque density gradient centrifugation was used to isolate PBMCs from around 10 ml of fresh peripheral blood. Total RNA was extracted using Trizol reagent, and RNA quality was assessed on an Agilent 2100 Bioanalyzer.

The TCR originated in a woman under 30 with Graves' hyperthyroidism. Sequenced material: blood. The chain uses TRBV12-3 or TRBV12-4 and TRBJ2-7, with the D gene too uncertain to name. In nucleotide form, the sequence is TGTGCCAGCAGTTTTTCGCATGGTAATCAGAACTTC. Translation gives CASSFSHGNQNF.